This T cell receptor beta chain was recorded in a study of regulatory T cells in long-lasting Graves disease. Described time point: newly diagnosed GD, antithyroid drugs for less than 3 months. The TCR library used RNA extracted from PBMCs. Construction of the TCR beta libraries employed iRepertoire HTBI primers in conjunction with Arm-PCR of CDR3 regions. MiXCR, applied by TCRdb to the multiplex PCR reads, yields one record per CDR3 protein. The table lists around 450,000 distinct CDR3 sequences, 14% to 15% of them singletons. This same sample was also taken into another study, of T cells in Graves' hyperthyroidism and ophthalmopathy.

The sequence derives from a woman between 25 and 40 years old with Graves disease. The source material was peripheral blood mononuclear cells (PBMCs), sampled at new diagnosis, from a patient treated with antithyroid drugs.

The CDR3 bases are TGTGCCACCAGCAGACCCCGGGGACAGGTTAATGAAAAACTGTTTTTT. Amino acids: CATSRPRGQVNEKLFF. The chain joins TRBV15 to TRBJ1-4, with 8 nucleotides matching TRBD1. The germline CDR1 and CDR2 sequences are LNHNV and YYDKDF (reference sequence). CDR3 length equals 16 residues. V shed 2 bases, J shed 4 bases, and the junction held 6 bases outside the gene matches.